This T cell receptor beta chain was sequenced in a study of human T cells and chemical hapten exposure. For the study at large: The study sensitized with 2% DPC on a 2 cm by 2 cm patch of upper inner arm skin. Patients were given diphenylcyclopropenone on the scalp weekly across the roughly 25-week study.

This clonotype was counted between two and nine times. The length of the CDR3 is 17 residues. The germline CDR1 and CDR2 sequences are SGHVS and FNYEAQ. V lost 5 bases and J 1 base, leaving 20 bases between the germline ends. The time point denotes: patch test 1, 2 weeks after DPC sensitization. Treatment given: therapeutic diphenylcyclopropenone sensitization with weekly scalp DPC. Those who donated were patients with alopecia, 18 to 70 years of age, and suitable for DPC. Within the library, unique molecular identifiers were attached to each individual cDNA molecule. A single record per CDR3 protein comes from TCRdb applying MiXCR to the RACE reads. The profile shows 300,000 to 400,000 distinct CDR3 sequences, roughly 6.9% of them singletons.

The chain recombines TRBV7-6 with TRBJ1-1; a possible D gene is TRBD1 (5 bases). The sequences come from whole blood, collected in connection with sensitization to the hapten diphenylcyclopropenone (DPC). This receptor was identified in a woman younger than 35 with alopecia areata. Some clones in this sample may be carry-over from other donors' samples. The CDR3, as DNA: TGTGCCAGCAGCCAGGTTTTGGGGGGGTCAAGGAACACTGAAGCTTTCTTT. It codes for CASSQVLGGSRNTEAFF. Drawing the rest from reference TRBV7-6 and TRBJ1-1, the complete variable domain is GAGVSQSPRYKVTKRGQDVALRCDPISGHVSLYWYRQALGQGPEFLTYFNYEAQQDKSGLPNDRFSAERPEGSISTLTIQRTEQRDSAMYRCASSQVLGGSRNTEAFFGQGTRLTVV.